This entry lists 5 T cell receptor beta chains sequenced from one sample in a study of a mutant IDH1 vaccine in newly diagnosed glioma (dated by TCRdb to the early 2020s). The library was produced with the immunoSEQ multiplex PCR assay. TCRdb re-hosts the immuneACCESS table, in-frame sequences only. Its copies lack some clones; in the studies checked, an unresolved V gene accounts for under half of them, and the cause for the rest is not known. This sample is represented by approximately 82,000 clones; around 83% of them were singletons. The ten largest account for approximately 0.8% of the sample. The sample's time point label, in plain terms: week 23, last vaccination. Every vaccine dose consisted of 300 ug of a 20-mer mutant IDH1 peptide in Montanide, administered subcutaneously together with topical imiquimod. These receptors' targets are unknown. Sample: PBMCs, taken from a glioma patient whose treatment included an IDH1 peptide vaccine. The receptors stem from a woman in her 50s with glioma.

This clone appeared a few times. This chain connects TRBV27 to TRBJ1-1; a possible D gene is TRBD1 (5 bases). V shed 0 bases and J shed 10 bases, with 9 bases lying between them. The CDR3 has 12 residues. The germline CDR1 and CDR2 sequences are MNHEY and SMNVEV (reference sequence). The CDR3 protein is CASSLSGRRAFF. DNA of the CDR3: TGTGCCAGCAGTTTATCGGGGCGTCGAGCTTTCTTT.

This clone appeared once. The chain employs TRBV28 and TRBJ2-4; D is possibly TRBD1 (6 bases). Germline CDR1 MDHEN, CDR2 SYDVKM. The germline V and J ends were trimmed by 2 bases and 9 bases, with 11 bases remaining between them. The CDR3 contains 13 residues. In DNA, the CDR3 is TGTGCCAGCAGTTTACCCGACAGGATCATTCAGTACTTC. This sequence encodes CASSLPDRIIQYF.

The CDR3 region has the DNA TGTGCCAGTAGTATACGGGTCCAGCGGGAGGCAGCAGATACGCAGTATTTT. It translates to CASSIRVQREAADTQYF. The chain employs TRBV19 and TRBJ2-3; 9 bases are a match to TRBD2. V was pared by 2 bases and J by 4 bases, with 10 bases of the junction left unmatched. The CDR3 is made up of 17 amino acids. In germline, CDR1 is LNHDA, CDR2 SQIVND (reference sequence).

The rearrangement uses TRBV7-9 and TRBJ1-3; possibly TRBD1 for D (5 bases). Trimming removed 5 bases at V and 0 bases at J, with 14 bases between. The CDR3 extends over 16 amino acids. The germline CDR1 and CDR2 sequences are SEHNR and FQNEAQ (reference sequence). The CDR3 reads CASSPQGLLSGNTIYF. The CDR3 DNA sequence: TGTGCCAGCAGCCCTCAGGGCCTACTCTCTGGAAACACCATATATTTT. The full variable domain, rest sourced from reference TRBV7-9 and TRBJ1-3, is DTGVSQNPRHKITKRGQNVTFRCDPISEHNRLYWYRQTLGQGPEFLTYFQNEAQLEKSRLLSDRFSAERPKGSFSTLEIQRTEQGDSAMYLCASSPQGLLSGNTIYFGEGSWLTVV.

The V call is TRBV19, the J call TRBJ1-1, with TRBD1 as a possible D gene (5 bases). Germline loops: CDR1 LNHDA, CDR2 SQIVND (reference sequence). This CDR3 is 16 amino acids long. V dropped 4 bases and J dropped 1 base, with 16 bases sitting between them. The CDR3, as DNA: TGTGCCAGTAGTACACGGACACCCGTGGAGAACACTGAAGCTTTCTTT. As protein: CASSTRTPVENTEAFF.